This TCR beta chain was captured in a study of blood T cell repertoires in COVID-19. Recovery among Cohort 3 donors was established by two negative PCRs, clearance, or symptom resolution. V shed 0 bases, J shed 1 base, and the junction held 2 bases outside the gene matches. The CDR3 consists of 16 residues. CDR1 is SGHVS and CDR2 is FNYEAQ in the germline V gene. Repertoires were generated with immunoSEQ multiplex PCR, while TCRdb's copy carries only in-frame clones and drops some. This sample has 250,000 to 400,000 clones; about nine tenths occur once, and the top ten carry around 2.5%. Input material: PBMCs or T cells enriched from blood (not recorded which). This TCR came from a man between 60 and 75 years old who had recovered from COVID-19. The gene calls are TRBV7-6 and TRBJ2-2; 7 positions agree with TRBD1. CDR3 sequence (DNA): TGTGCCAGCAGCTTAGCTGCAGGGGGGAACACCGGGGAGCTGTTTTTT. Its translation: CASSLAAGGNTGELFF. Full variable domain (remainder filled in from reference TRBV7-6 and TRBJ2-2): GAGVSQSPRYKVTKRGQDVALRCDPISGHVSLYWYRQALGQGPEFLTYFNYEAQQDKSGLPNDRFSAERPEGSISTLTIQRTEQRDSAMYRCASSLAAGGNTGELFFGEGSRLTVL.